Listed below are T cell receptor beta chains from one sample, sequenced in a study of early T cells in non-severe SARS-CoV-2 infection. TCRdb used MiXCR to reprocess the 5' RACE reads, holding one entry per CDR3 protein. The sample comprises about 69,000 distinct CDR3 sequences, more than 3.5% of which are singletons, and 3% to 4% rests with the top ten. This specimen was whole blood, taken at baseline. Every receptor here comes from an adult who was a healthcare worker with PCR-confirmed SARS-CoV-2 infection or an uninfected control (not recorded which). The donor label of this sample is uncertain. Both conserved end residues are part of each CDR3. The D gene is left open where the match is weak. Clone size, where shown, is once, few, many, or a class for clones that have expanded.

D gene | J gene | V gene | clone size | CDR3 protein | CDR3 DNA
TRBD2 | TRBJ2-1 | TRBV6-2/TRBV6-3 | many | CASSYPLAGGRYEQFF | TGTGCCAGCAGTTACCCCTTAGCGGGGGGGCGATACGAGCAGTTCTTC
TRBD1 | TRBJ2-1 | TRBV6-2/TRBV6-3 | many | CASRFWDSSYNEQFF | TGTGCCAGCAGATTCTGGGACAGCTCCTACAATGAGCAGTTCTTC
. | TRBJ1-1 | TRBV12-3/TRBV12-4 | . | CASSLAGFEAFF | TGTGCCAGCAGTTTAGCGGGCTTTGAAGCTTTCTTT
. | TRBJ2-5 | TRBV4-2 | . | CASSQDPGNQETQYF | TGTGCCAGCAGCCAAGATCCGGGGAACCAAGAGACCCAGTACTTC
. | TRBJ2-7 | TRBV20-1 | many | CSARDGGRGEQYF | TGCAGTGCTAGAGACGGGGGGCGAGGCGAGCAGTACTTC
TRBD1 | TRBJ1-1 | TRBV15 | many | CATSGLDRGAEAFF | TGTGCCACCAGCGGTTTAGACAGGGGGGCTGAAGCTTTCTTT
. | TRBJ1-2 | TRBV3-1 | many | CASSQGQVDYGYTF | TGTGCCAGCAGCCAAGGACAGGTGGACTATGGCTACACCTTC
. | TRBJ2-1 | TRBV11-3 | few | CASSSSGLRDNEQFF | TGTGCCAGCAGCTCTTCAGGGTTAAGGGACAATGAGCAGTTCTTC
. | TRBJ2-1 | TRBV20-1 | few | CSARLYQTSSYNEQFF | TGCAGTGCTAGACTTTATCAGACGAGCTCCTACAATGAGCAGTTCTTC
. | TRBJ2-1 | TRBV5-1 | few | CASSLDQGNEQFF | TGCGCCAGCAGCTTGGACCAGGGCAATGAGCAGTTCTTC
. | TRBJ1-1 | TRBV3-2 | . | CASSQGRQIPIVAEAFF | TGTGCCAGCAGCCAAGGTCGTCAGATCCCTATAGTAGCTGAAGCTTTCTTT
. | TRBJ2-3 | TRBV27 | few | CASSSEGADTQYF | TGTGCCAGCAGTTCCGAGGGGGCAGATACGCAGTATTTT
TRBD2 | TRBJ2-1 | TRBV20-1 | many | CSALRLAGGSYNEQFF | TGCAGTGCCCTGAGACTAGCGGGGGGTTCCTACAATGAGCAGTTCTTC
TRBD1 | TRBJ2-2 | TRBV20-1 | many | CSAVDRALTGELFF | TGCAGTGCTGTGGACAGGGCTCTCACCGGGGAGCTGTTTTTT
TRBD1 | TRBJ2-7 | TRBV29-1 | . | CSVVKNLDLKGQGQYF | TGCAGCGTTGTGAAAAATCTCGACCTAAAAGGACAGGGCCAATACTTC
. | TRBJ1-1 | TRBV6-5 | many | CASSFRGQNTEAFF | TGTGCCAGCAGTTTCCGTGGACAGAACACTGAAGCTTTCTTT
. | TRBJ1-2 | TRBV20-1 | many | CSASGTLYGYTF | TGCAGTGCTAGTGGGACACTCTATGGCTACACCTTC
TRBD1 | TRBJ2-2 | TRBV27 | many | CASSFFQNRGQDTGELFF | TGTGCCAGCAGTTTCTTCCAGAACAGGGGGCAGGACACCGGGGAGCTGTTTTTT
TRBD1 | TRBJ1-4 | TRBV6-2/TRBV6-3 | few | CASGKPGQGNEKLFF | TGTGCCAGCGGAAAGCCGGGACAGGGAAATGAAAAACTGTTTTTT
. | TRBJ1-2 | TRBV28 | many | CASSLFISPNYGYTF | TGTGCCAGCAGTTTATTTATCAGCCCTAACTATGGCTACACCTTC
. | TRBJ2-3 | TRBV3-1 | many | CASSQSQGTHTDTQYF | TGTGCCAGCAGCCAATCACAGGGTACCCACACAGATACGCAGTATTTT
. | TRBJ2-7 | TRBV12-3/TRBV12-4 | . | CASSSGGGAYEQYF | TGTGCCAGCAGTTCCGGCGGAGGGGCCTACGAGCAGTACTTC
TRBD1 | TRBJ2-7 | TRBV7-2 | few | CASSTGQGAQEQYF | TGTGCCAGCAGCACGGGACAGGGGGCGCAGGAGCAGTACTTC
TRBD2 | TRBJ2-5 | TRBV7-6 | many | CASSSTALAGQETQYF | TGTGCCAGCAGCTCCACTGCCCTAGCGGGCCAAGAGACCCAGTACTTC
. | TRBJ1-1 | TRBV19 | many | CASIYRGANTEAFF | TGTGCCAGTATTTATAGGGGGGCGAACACTGAAGCTTTCTTT
. | TRBJ1-2 | TRBV6-5 | many | CASSYSFSYGYTF | TGTGCCAGCAGTTACAGTTTCTCCTATGGCTACACCTTC
TRBD1 | TRBJ1-6 | TRBV6-5 | many | CASSYRGLNSPLHF | TGTGCCAGCAGTTACAGGGGGCTGAATTCACCCCTCCACTTT
. | TRBJ1-1 | TRBV27 | few | CASSFKQGTMNTEAFF | TGTGCCAGCAGTTTCAAACAGGGTACGATGAACACTGAAGCTTTCTTT
TRBD1 | TRBJ2-3 | TRBV13 | many | CASSSITGGGTDTQYF | TGTGCCAGCAGCTCCATTACAGGGGGCGGCACAGATACGCAGTATTTT
. | TRBJ1-5 | TRBV12-3/TRBV12-4 | . | CASSFSGDRQPQHF | TGTGCCAGCAGTTTTTCCGGAGATCGGCAGCCCCAGCATTTT
. | TRBJ1-1 | TRBV19 | . | CASTPPSPGQGGTEAFF | TGTGCCAGTACCCCCCCAAGTCCAGGGCAGGGAGGGACTGAAGCTTTCTTT
TRBD1 | TRBJ1-1 | TRBV6-6 | many | CASSYRGQGANTEAFF | TGTGCCAGCAGTTACAGGGGACAGGGGGCGAACACTGAAGCTTTCTTT
. | TRBJ1-5 | TRBV4-1 | many | CASSQEPERGQPQHF | TGCGCCAGCAGCCAAGAACCAGAACGGGGTCAGCCCCAGCATTTT
. | TRBJ2-3 | TRBV12-3/TRBV12-4 | few | CASSSIGGDTDTQYF | TGTGCCAGCAGTTCAATTGGCGGGGACACAGATACGCAGTATTTT
TRBD1 | TRBJ1-2 | TRBV20-1 | many | CSALLGQGGYGYTF | TGCAGTGCACTCCTCGGACAGGGAGGCTATGGCTACACCTTC
. | TRBJ2-5 | TRBV20-1 | many | CSPRGSQETQYF | TGCAGCCCTAGGGGCAGTCAAGAGACCCAGTACTTC